This paragraph reports one T cell receptor beta chain. What it recognizes is unknown. The read ends 3 residues before the CDR3 terminus; that terminus is restored from the germline J gene. The V gene lost 3 bases and the J gene lost 6 bases, with 20 bases spanning the gap. Looked up from germline, CDR1 is LGHNA and CDR2 is YNFKEQ. There are 17 residues in the CDR3. Prevalent HPV16 infections were excluded; only incident single HPV16 infections included. This sample is drawn from a study of T cells in women clearing cervical HPV infection. Background on the study: HLA type stays a possible confounder, typing being limited.

Study-wide points: CIN3+ cases had significantly higher TCR repertoire richness than controls, but evenness did not differ. It is unknown whether associations predate infection; no effector/memory or HPV-specific sorting.

Generated by immunoSEQ multiplex PCR, the TCRdb table keeps only in-frame clones and is missing some. Its table lists some 39,000 clones. This chain links TRBV4-2 with TRBJ2-2; tentatively, D is TRBD1 (6 bases). Sequenced sample: blood buffy coat. The receptor was isolated from a woman between 18 and 69 years old with a cervical HPV16 infection that either progressed to CIN3+ or cleared (not recorded which). CDR3 bases read: TGTGCCAGCAGCCACGGGGACACCCCGCGGAGGTCCGGGGAG. Translation gives CASSHGDTPRRSGE. From start to end, the CDR3 is CASSHGDTPRRSGELFF.